These T cell receptor beta chains were read from a single sample in a study of vaccination and CD4 T cells after COVID-19. These receptors have no identified antigens. TCRdb re-derived calls from the PCR reads in MiXCR, one entry per CDR3 protein. The table includes 15,000 to 20,000 distinct CDR3 sequences, 45% to 50% detected once. Sequencing input: CD4+ T cells from blood, cultured in vitro. These receptor sequences come from a human donor who had recovered from COVID-19. Each CDR3 is given with its conserved first and last residue. The D gene is left open where the match is weak. Size is omitted from some rows. Given values are once, few, many or a class for expanded clones.

j_call: TRBJ2-5
d_call: -
v_call: TRBV7-9
cdr3_length: 12
clone_size: few
cdr3_nt: TGTGCCAGCAGCTTTCCAAGTGAGACCCAGTACTTC
cdr3_aa: CASSFPSETQYF

j_call: TRBJ2-5
d_call: TRBD1
v_call: TRBV3-1
cdr3_length: 16
clone_size: -
cdr3_nt: TGTGCCAGCAGCCATTACGACAGGGGGTGGGGGGAGACCCAGTACTTC
cdr3_aa: CASSHYDRGWGETQYF

j_call: TRBJ2-1
d_call: TRBD2
v_call: TRBV2
cdr3_length: 15
clone_size: -
cdr3_nt: TGTGCCAGCAGACCTCTAGCGGGGGGGTACAATGAGCAGTTCTTC
cdr3_aa: CASRPLAGGYNEQFF

j_call: TRBJ2-5
d_call: -
v_call: TRBV7-2
cdr3_length: 14
clone_size: -
cdr3_nt: TGTGCCAGCAGAGGCAGGGCAGGGCAAGAGACCCAGTACTTC
cdr3_aa: CASRGRAGQETQYF

j_call: TRBJ2-1
d_call: TRBD2
v_call: TRBV5-4
cdr3_length: 17
clone_size: -
cdr3_nt: TGTGCCAGCAGCTACGGGACTAGCGGGAGCTCCTACAATGAGCAGTTCTTC
cdr3_aa: CASSYGTSGSSYNEQFF

j_call: TRBJ2-7
d_call: -
v_call: TRBV7-9
cdr3_length: 13
clone_size: -
cdr3_nt: TGTGCCAGCAGCTCACCGGGGTCTGACGAGCAGTACTTC
cdr3_aa: CASSSPGSDEQYF

j_call: TRBJ1-2
d_call: -
v_call: TRBV12-3/TRBV12-4
cdr3_length: 13
clone_size: -
cdr3_nt: TGTGCCAGCACTATAAGGGGGTTCTCTGGCTACACCTTC
cdr3_aa: CASTIRGFSGYTF

j_call: TRBJ2-7
d_call: -
v_call: TRBV7-2
cdr3_length: 15
clone_size: -
cdr3_nt: TGTGCCAGCAGCTTAGAGTCAGCGCGGAACTACGAGCAGTACTTC
cdr3_aa: CASSLESARNYEQYF

j_call: TRBJ2-1
d_call: -
v_call: TRBV20-1
cdr3_length: 13
clone_size: -
cdr3_nt: TGCAGTGCTAAGACTAGTGCTTACAATGAGCAGTTCTTC
cdr3_aa: CSAKTSAYNEQFF

j_call: TRBJ2-1
d_call: TRBD2
v_call: TRBV11-2
cdr3_length: 16
clone_size: -
cdr3_nt: TGTGCCAGCGGGAGGGTAGCCGCTTGGTCCTACAATGAGCAGTTCTTC
cdr3_aa: CASGRVAAWSYNEQFF

j_call: TRBJ1-2
d_call: TRBD1
v_call: TRBV2
cdr3_length: 14
clone_size: few
cdr3_nt: TGTGCCAGCAGTGAACGGGGACAGGGGGATGGCTACACCTTC
cdr3_aa: CASSERGQGDGYTF

j_call: TRBJ1-2
d_call: -
v_call: TRBV7-9
cdr3_length: 16
clone_size: once
cdr3_nt: TGCGCCAGCAGCCAAGATCGGACAGTAGGGGGTTGGGGCTACACCTTC
cdr3_aa: CASSQDRTVGGWGYTF

j_call: TRBJ1-2
d_call: -
v_call: TRBV5-5
cdr3_length: 14
clone_size: -
cdr3_nt: TGTGCCAGCAGCTTGGGCCTACTAACCTATGGCTACACCTTC
cdr3_aa: CASSLGLLTYGYTF

j_call: TRBJ1-1
d_call: -
v_call: TRBV12-3/TRBV12-4
cdr3_length: 14
clone_size: -
cdr3_nt: TGTGCCAGCAACCAGGGGTCTCGGGGCACTGAAGCTTTCTTT
cdr3_aa: CASNQGSRGTEAFF

j_call: TRBJ2-7
d_call: -
v_call: TRBV7-6
cdr3_length: 14
clone_size: -
cdr3_nt: TGTGCCAGCAGCTCGGGGACACGCTCCTACGAGCAGTACTTC
cdr3_aa: CASSSGTRSYEQYF

j_call: TRBJ2-2
d_call: TRBD2
v_call: TRBV7-2
cdr3_length: 16
clone_size: few
cdr3_nt: TGTGCCAGCAGCTTAGGGACTAGCGGGGCCACCGGGGAGCTGTTTTTT
cdr3_aa: CASSLGTSGATGELFF

j_call: TRBJ1-6
d_call: TRBD1
v_call: TRBV7-9
cdr3_length: 15
clone_size: few
cdr3_nt: TGTGCCAGCAGCACTACAGGGGGAGTAGGATCACCCCTCCACTTT
cdr3_aa: CASSTTGGVGSPLHF

j_call: TRBJ2-7
d_call: -
v_call: TRBV2
cdr3_length: 11
clone_size: -
cdr3_nt: TGTGCCAGCAGTAGGGAGTACGAGCAGTACTTC
cdr3_aa: CASSREYEQYF

j_call: TRBJ1-2
d_call: -
v_call: TRBV20-1
cdr3_length: 13
clone_size: few
cdr3_nt: TGCAGTGCTAGAGAGAATCGTCGGGATGGCTACACCTTC
cdr3_aa: CSARENRRDGYTF

j_call: TRBJ1-1
d_call: -
v_call: TRBV11-3
cdr3_length: 16
clone_size: few
cdr3_nt: TGTGCCAGCAGCCCAAGACCTGGGAAGACGAACACTGAAGCTTTCTTT
cdr3_aa: CASSPRPGKTNTEAFF

j_call: TRBJ2-1
d_call: -
v_call: TRBV21-1
cdr3_length: 14
clone_size: few
cdr3_nt: TGTGCCAGCAGATATGGCGGGGCCTACAATGAGCAGTTCTTC
cdr3_aa: CASRYGGAYNEQFF

j_call: TRBJ1-6
d_call: TRBD1
v_call: TRBV7-7
cdr3_length: 16
clone_size: few
cdr3_nt: TGTGCTAGCAGCTTCTACGACAGGGCCTTGAATTCACCCCTCCACTTT
cdr3_aa: CASSFYDRALNSPLHF

j_call: TRBJ2-7
d_call: TRBD2
v_call: TRBV7-2
cdr3_length: 15
clone_size: -
cdr3_nt: TGTGCCAGCAGCCCCTCCGGGACTAGCGGCTACGAGCAGTACTTC
cdr3_aa: CASSPSGTSGYEQYF

j_call: TRBJ1-1
d_call: -
v_call: TRBV6-1
cdr3_length: 16
clone_size: -
cdr3_nt: TGTGCCAGCAGGCATTGGGTCGGGACTGAGGGACATGAAGCTTTCTTT
cdr3_aa: CASRHWVGTEGHEAFF

j_call: TRBJ1-2
d_call: -
v_call: TRBV19
cdr3_length: 13
clone_size: few
cdr3_nt: TGTGCCAGTAGTATTCGTCAGGGCCCTGGCTACACCTTC
cdr3_aa: CASSIRQGPGYTF

j_call: TRBJ1-2
d_call: -
v_call: TRBV27
cdr3_length: 13
clone_size: few
cdr3_nt: TGTGCCAGCAGTTTCCGGGCCGGCGATGGCTACACCTTC
cdr3_aa: CASSFRAGDGYTF

j_call: TRBJ2-1
d_call: TRBD2
v_call: TRBV6-1
cdr3_length: 16
clone_size: -
cdr3_nt: TGTGCCAGCAGTCAGAGGAGCGGGAGGGCCAGCAATGAGCAGTTCTTC
cdr3_aa: CASSQRSGRASNEQFF

j_call: TRBJ1-6
d_call: -
v_call: TRBV6-2/TRBV6-3
cdr3_length: 16
clone_size: -
cdr3_nt: TGTGCCAGCAGTTCCGACCTTCGGGGGACGAATTCACCCCTCCACTTT
cdr3_aa: CASSSDLRGTNSPLHF

j_call: TRBJ2-3
d_call: -
v_call: TRBV19
cdr3_length: 14
clone_size: -
cdr3_nt: TGTGCCAGTAGTAACCAGGGCCGCACAGATACGCAGTATTTT
cdr3_aa: CASSNQGRTDTQYF

j_call: TRBJ2-3
d_call: -
v_call: TRBV28
cdr3_length: 16
clone_size: -
cdr3_nt: TGTGCCAGCAGTTTAGCAGTAGGGGGGCGTACAGATACGCAGTATTTT
cdr3_aa: CASSLAVGGRTDTQYF

j_call: TRBJ1-2
d_call: TRBD1
v_call: TRBV7-2
cdr3_length: 17
clone_size: -
cdr3_nt: TGTGCCAGCAGCTTAGGAGGGGTCAGGCAGGGGGCAAGTGGCTACACCTTC
cdr3_aa: CASSLGGVRQGASGYTF

j_call: TRBJ1-2
d_call: -
v_call: TRBV19
cdr3_length: 13
clone_size: few
cdr3_nt: TGTGCCAGTGGGAGAGTGGGTGACTATGGCTACACCTTC
cdr3_aa: CASGRVGDYGYTF

j_call: TRBJ2-2
d_call: TRBD2
v_call: TRBV5-6
cdr3_length: 17
clone_size: -
cdr3_nt: TGTGCCAGCCGCTTGCTAGCGGGACTGTCGAACACCGGGGAGCTGTTTTTT
cdr3_aa: CASRLLAGLSNTGELFF

j_call: TRBJ2-7
d_call: TRBD1
v_call: TRBV11-2
cdr3_length: 14
clone_size: -
cdr3_nt: TGTGCCAGCACCAGGACAGGGGCCACCTACGAGCAGTACTTC
cdr3_aa: CASTRTGATYEQYF

j_call: TRBJ1-1
d_call: -
v_call: TRBV7-8
cdr3_length: 14
clone_size: few
cdr3_nt: TGTGCCAGCAGCTCTTTACGGCAAGGAACTGAAGCTTTCTTT
cdr3_aa: CASSSLRQGTEAFF

j_call: TRBJ2-7
d_call: -
v_call: TRBV24-1
cdr3_length: 16
clone_size: few
cdr3_nt: TGTGCCACCAGTGATTTCCTGAAAAGGGGGGCATACGAGCAGTACTTC
cdr3_aa: CATSDFLKRGAYEQYF

j_call: TRBJ1-2
d_call: TRBD1
v_call: TRBV19
cdr3_length: 14
clone_size: few
cdr3_nt: TGTGCCAGTAGGAGGGACAGTTTGGGTCCTGGCTACACCTTC
cdr3_aa: CASRRDSLGPGYTF

j_call: TRBJ2-3
d_call: -
v_call: TRBV19
cdr3_length: 14
clone_size: -
cdr3_nt: TGTGCCAGTAGTATGGGCGGTGACACAGATACGCAGTATTTT
cdr3_aa: CASSMGGDTDTQYF

j_call: TRBJ1-2
d_call: -
v_call: TRBV11-2
cdr3_length: 14
clone_size: -
cdr3_nt: TGTGCCACCACGGACTGGCGGGGCGGCTATGGCTACACCTTC
cdr3_aa: CATTDWRGGYGYTF

j_call: TRBJ2-3
d_call: TRBD2
v_call: TRBV20-1
cdr3_length: 13
clone_size: -
cdr3_nt: TGCAGTGCTAGCGGGGGGGCCACAGATACGCAGTATTTT
cdr3_aa: CSASGGATDTQYF